The present entry profiles one T cell receptor (beta chain) with its context. Compared with germline, one end of the junction differs, possibly owing to a read error. These data are taken from a study of molecular identifiers for immune sequencing clone quantification. Germline loops: CDR1 SGHVS, CDR2 FNYEAQ. The CDR3 spans 11 residues. TCRdb passed the PCR reads through MiXCR, listing each CDR3 protein once. This sample has about 510,000 distinct CDR3 sequences, with roughly 24% found just once. The sequencing input was naive CD8+ T cells from blood, with Jurkat cell RNA spiked in. As to subset: FACS-sorted CD8+CD4-CCR7+CD45RA+ naive T cells. This receptor was taken from a human donor in good health. Some libraries in this study had Jurkat cell RNA spiked in. The rearrangement joins TRBV7-6 to TRBJ2-1; the D is unclear. The CDR3 coding sequence is TGTGCCAGCAGCTCGAGCAATGAGCAGCTCTTC. Encoded protein: CASSSSNEQLF.